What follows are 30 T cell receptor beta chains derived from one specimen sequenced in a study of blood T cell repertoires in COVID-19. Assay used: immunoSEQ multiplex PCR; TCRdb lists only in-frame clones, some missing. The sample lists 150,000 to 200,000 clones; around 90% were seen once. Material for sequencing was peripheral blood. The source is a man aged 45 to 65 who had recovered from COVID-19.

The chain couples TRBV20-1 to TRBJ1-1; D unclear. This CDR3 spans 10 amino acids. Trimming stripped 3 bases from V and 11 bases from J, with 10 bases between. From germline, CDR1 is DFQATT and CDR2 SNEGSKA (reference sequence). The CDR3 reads CSASVPQAFF. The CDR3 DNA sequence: TGCAGTGCTAGCGTTCCTCAGGCTTTCTTT.

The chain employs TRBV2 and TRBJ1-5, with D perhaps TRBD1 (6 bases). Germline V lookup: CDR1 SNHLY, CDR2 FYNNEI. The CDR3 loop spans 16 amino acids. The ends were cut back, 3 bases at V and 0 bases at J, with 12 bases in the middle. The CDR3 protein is CASSDQGQYSNQPQHF. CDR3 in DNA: TGTGCCAGCAGTGACCAGGGGCAATATAGCAATCAGCCCCAGCATTTT.

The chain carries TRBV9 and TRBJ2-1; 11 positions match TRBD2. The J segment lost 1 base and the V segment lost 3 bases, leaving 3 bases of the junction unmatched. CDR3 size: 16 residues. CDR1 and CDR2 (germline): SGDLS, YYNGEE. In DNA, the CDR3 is TGTGCCAGCAGCGAACTAGCGGGAGCTTCCTACAATGAGCAGTTCTTC. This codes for CASSELAGASYNEQFF.

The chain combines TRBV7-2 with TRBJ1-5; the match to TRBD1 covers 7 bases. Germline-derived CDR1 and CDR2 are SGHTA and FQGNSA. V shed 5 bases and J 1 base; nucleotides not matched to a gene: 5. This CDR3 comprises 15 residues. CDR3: CASSPSRGSNQPQHF. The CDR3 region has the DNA TGTGCCAGCAGCCCGTCCAGGGGGAGCAATCAGCCCCAGCATTTT.

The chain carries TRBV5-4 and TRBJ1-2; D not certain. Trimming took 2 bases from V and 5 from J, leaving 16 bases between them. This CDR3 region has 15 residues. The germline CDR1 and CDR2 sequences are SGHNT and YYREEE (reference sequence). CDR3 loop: CASSFLDDRKYGYTF. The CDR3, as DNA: TGTGCCAGCAGCTTCCTCGATGATAGAAAGTATGGCTACACCTTC. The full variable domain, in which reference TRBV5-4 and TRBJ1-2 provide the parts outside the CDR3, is ETGVTQSPTHLIKTRGQQVTLRCSSQSGHNTVSWYQQALGQGPQFIFQYYREEENGRGNFPPRFSGLQFPNYSSELNVNALELDDSALYLCASSFLDDRKYGYTFGSGTRLTVV.

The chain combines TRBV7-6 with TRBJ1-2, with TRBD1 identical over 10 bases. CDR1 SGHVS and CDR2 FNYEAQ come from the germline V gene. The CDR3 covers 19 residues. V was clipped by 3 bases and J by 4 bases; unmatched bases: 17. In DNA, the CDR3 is TGTGCCAGCAGCTTGTTCCCCGGGACAGGGGCGGTAAAGTTCTATGGCTACACCTTC. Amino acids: CASSLFPGTGAVKFYGYTF.

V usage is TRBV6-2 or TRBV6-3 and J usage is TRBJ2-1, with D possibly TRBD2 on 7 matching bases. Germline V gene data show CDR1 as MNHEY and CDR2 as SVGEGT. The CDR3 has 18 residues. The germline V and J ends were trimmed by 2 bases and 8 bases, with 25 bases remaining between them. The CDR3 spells CASSYGPFGGQTMDEQFF. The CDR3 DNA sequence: TGTGCCAGCAGTTACGGGCCCTTCGGGGGGCAAACGATGGATGAGCAGTTCTTC.

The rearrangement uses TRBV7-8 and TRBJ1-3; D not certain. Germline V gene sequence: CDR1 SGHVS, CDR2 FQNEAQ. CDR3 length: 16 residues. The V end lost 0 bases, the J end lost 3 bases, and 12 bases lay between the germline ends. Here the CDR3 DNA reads TGTGCCAGCAGCTTAGCGCGGCGGCGAGATGGAAACACCATATATTTT. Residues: CASSLARRRDGNTIYF.

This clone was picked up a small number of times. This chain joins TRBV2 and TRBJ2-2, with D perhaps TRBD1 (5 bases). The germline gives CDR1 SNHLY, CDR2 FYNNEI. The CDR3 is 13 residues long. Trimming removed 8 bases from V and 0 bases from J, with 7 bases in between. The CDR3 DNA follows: TGTGCCAGCGGGGCGTCGAACACCGGGGAGCTGTTTTTT. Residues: CASGASNTGELFF.

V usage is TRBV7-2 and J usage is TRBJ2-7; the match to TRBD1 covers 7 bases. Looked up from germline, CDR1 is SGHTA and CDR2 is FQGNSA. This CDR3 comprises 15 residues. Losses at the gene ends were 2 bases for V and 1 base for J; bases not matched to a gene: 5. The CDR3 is CASSLTGQLSYEQYF. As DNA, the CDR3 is TGTGCCAGCAGCTTAACGGGACAGTTATCCTACGAGCAGTACTTC.

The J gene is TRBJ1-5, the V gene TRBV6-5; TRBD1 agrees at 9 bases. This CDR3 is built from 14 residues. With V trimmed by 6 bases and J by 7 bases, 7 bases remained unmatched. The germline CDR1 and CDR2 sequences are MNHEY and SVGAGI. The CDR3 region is CASSPGTGLQPQHF. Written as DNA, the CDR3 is TGTGCCAGCAGCCCCGGGACAGGGCTGCAGCCCCAGCATTTT.

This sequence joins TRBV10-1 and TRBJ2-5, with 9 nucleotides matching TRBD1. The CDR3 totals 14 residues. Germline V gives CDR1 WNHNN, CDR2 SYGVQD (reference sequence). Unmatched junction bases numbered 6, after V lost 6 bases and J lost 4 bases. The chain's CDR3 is CASSRGQGSETQYF. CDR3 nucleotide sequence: TGCGCCAGCAGCCGGGGACAGGGCTCAGAGACCCAGTACTTC.

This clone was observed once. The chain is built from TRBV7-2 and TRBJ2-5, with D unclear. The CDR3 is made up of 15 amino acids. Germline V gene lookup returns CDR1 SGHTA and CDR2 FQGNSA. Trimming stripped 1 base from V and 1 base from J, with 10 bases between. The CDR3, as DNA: TGTGCCAGCAGCTTAGGATTCGGCGGCCAAGAGACCCAGTACTTC. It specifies CASSLGFGGQETQYF.

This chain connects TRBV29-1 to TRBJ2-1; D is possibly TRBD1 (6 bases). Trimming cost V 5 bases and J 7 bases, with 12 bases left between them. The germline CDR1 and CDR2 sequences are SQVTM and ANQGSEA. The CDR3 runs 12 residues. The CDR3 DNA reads TGCAGCGTTCAGGGGCCTAATAATGAGCAGTTCTTC. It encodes CSVQGPNNEQFF.

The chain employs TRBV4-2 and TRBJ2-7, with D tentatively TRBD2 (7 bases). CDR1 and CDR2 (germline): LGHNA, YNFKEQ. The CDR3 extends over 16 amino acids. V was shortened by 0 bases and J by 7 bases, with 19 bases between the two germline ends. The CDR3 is CASSQDGGGAFNEQYF. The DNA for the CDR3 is TGTGCCAGCAGCCAAGATGGAGGGGGGGCGTTCAATGAGCAGTACTTC.

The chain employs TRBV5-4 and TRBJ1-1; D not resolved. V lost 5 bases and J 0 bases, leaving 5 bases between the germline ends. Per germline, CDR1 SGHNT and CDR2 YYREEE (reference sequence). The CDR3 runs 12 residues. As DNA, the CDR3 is TGTGCCAGCAGTGTATTGAACACTGAAGCTTTCTTT. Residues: CASSVLNTEAFF.

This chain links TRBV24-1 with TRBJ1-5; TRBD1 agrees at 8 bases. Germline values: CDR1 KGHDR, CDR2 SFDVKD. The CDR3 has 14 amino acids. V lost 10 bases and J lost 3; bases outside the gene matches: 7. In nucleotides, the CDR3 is TGTGCCACGCAGGGGGCTGGGAACAATCAGCCCCAGCATTTT. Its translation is CATQGAGNNQPQHF.

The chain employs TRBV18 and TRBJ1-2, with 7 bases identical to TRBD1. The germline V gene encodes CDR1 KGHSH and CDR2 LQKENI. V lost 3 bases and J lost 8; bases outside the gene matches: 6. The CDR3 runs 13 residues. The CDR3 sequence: CASSPTGIGGYTF. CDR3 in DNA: TGTGCCAGCTCACCGACAGGGATTGGAGGCTACACCTTC. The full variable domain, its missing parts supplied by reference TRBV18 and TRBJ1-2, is NAGVMQNPRHLVRRRGQEARLRCSPMKGHSHVYWYRQLPEEGLKFMVYLQKENIIDESGMPKERFSAEFPKEGPSILRIQQVVRGDSAAYFCASSPTGIGGYTFGSGTRLTVV.

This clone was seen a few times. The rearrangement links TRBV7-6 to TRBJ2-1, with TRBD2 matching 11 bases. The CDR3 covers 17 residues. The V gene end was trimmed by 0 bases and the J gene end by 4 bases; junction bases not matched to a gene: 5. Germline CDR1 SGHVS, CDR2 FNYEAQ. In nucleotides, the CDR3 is TGTGCCAGCAGCTTAGCTAGCGGGGGGGCCGGGTACAATGAGCAGTTCTTC. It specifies CASSLASGGAGYNEQFF.

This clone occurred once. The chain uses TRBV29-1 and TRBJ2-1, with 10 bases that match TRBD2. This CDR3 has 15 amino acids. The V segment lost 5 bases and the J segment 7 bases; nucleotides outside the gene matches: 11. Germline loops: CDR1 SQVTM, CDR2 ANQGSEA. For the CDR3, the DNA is TGCAGCGTTACCAGGACTAGCGGAGGGGGTAATGAGCAGTTCTTC. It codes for CSVTRTSGGGNEQFF.

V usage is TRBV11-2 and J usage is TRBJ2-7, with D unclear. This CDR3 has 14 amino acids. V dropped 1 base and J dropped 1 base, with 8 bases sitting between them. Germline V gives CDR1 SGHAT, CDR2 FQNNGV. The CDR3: CASSLGSGSYEQYF. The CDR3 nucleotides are TGTGCCAGCAGCTTAGGGAGTGGTTCCTACGAGCAGTACTTC. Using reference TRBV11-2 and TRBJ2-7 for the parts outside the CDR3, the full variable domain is EAGVAQSPRYKIIEKRQSVAFWCNPISGHATLYWYQQILGQGPKLLIQFQNNGVVDDSQLPKDRFSAERLKGVDSTLKIQPAKLEDSAVYLCASSLGSGSYEQYFGPGTRLTVT.

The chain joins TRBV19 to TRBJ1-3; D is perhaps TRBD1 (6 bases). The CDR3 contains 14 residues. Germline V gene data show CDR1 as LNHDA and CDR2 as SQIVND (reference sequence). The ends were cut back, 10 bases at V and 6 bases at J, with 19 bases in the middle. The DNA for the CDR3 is TGTGCCACGACCTCAGGGGCCGTTCTAAACACCATATATTTT. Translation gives CATTSGAVLNTIYF.

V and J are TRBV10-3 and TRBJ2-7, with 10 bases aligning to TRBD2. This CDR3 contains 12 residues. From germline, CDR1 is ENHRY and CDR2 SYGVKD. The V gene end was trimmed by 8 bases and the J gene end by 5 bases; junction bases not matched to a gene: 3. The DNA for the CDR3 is TGTGCCATCGGGCTAGCGGGAGACGAGCAGTACTTC. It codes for CAIGLAGDEQYF.

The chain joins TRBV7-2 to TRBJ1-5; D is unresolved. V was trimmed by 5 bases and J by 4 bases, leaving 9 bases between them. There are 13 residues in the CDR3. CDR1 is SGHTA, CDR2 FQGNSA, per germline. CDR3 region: CASSLGRNQPQHF. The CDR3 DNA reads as TGTGCCAGCAGCCTCGGGAGGAATCAGCCCCAGCATTTT.

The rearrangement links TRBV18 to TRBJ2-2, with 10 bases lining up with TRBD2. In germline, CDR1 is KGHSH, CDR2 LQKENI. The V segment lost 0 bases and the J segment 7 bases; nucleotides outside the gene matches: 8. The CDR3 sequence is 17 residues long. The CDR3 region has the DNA TGTGCCAGCTCACCACCGAAGCGGGGGGGCTACGACGGGGAGCTGTTTTTT. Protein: CASSPPKRGGYDGELFF.

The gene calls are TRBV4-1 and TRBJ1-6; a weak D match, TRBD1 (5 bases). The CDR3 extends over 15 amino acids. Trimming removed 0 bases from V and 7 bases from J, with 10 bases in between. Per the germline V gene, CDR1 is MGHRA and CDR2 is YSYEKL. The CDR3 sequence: CASSQDRVTNSPLHF. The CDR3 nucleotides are TGCGCCAGCAGCCAAGACAGGGTAACAAATTCACCCCTCCACTTT.

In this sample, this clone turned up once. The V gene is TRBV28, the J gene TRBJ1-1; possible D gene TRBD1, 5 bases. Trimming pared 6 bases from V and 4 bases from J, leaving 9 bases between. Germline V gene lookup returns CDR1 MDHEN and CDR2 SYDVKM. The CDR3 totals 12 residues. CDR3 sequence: CASSRGGTEAFF. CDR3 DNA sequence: TGTGCCAGCAGCCGGGGGGGCACTGAAGCTTTCTTT. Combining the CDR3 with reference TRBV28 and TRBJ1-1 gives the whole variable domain DVKVTQSSRYLVKRTGEKVFLECVQDMDHENMFWYRQDPGLGLRLIYFSYDVKMKEKGDIPEGYSVSREKKERFSLILESASTNQTSMYLCASSRGGTEAFFGQGTRLTVV.

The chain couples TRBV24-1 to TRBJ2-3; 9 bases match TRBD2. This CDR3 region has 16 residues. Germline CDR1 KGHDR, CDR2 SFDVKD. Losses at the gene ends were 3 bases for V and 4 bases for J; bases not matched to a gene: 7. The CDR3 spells CATSDPRGGGADTQYF. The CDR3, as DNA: TGTGCCACCAGTGATCCCCGTGGCGGGGGGGCAGATACGCAGTATTTT.

The CDR3 here is CASSPKTGAGNTIYF. DNA of the CDR3: TGTGCCAGCTCCCCCAAGACAGGGGCCGGAAACACCATATATTTT. The chain is built from TRBV18 and TRBJ1-3; 8 bases agree with TRBD1. The V segment lost 6 bases and the J segment 4 bases; nucleotides outside the gene matches: 8. The CDR3 runs 15 residues. The germline V gene encodes CDR1 KGHSH and CDR2 LQKENI.

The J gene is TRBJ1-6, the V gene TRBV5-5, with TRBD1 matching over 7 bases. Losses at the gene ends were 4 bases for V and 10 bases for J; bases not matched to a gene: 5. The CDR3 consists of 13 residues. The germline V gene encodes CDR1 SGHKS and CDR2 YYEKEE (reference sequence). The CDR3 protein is CASSVDRDSPLHF. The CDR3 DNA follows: TGTGCCAGCAGCGTAGACAGGGACTCACCCCTCCACTTT.